The 10 T cell receptor beta chains in this list originate from one sample, sequenced in a study of Graves' ophthalmopathy and Graves' hyperthyroidism. The sequenced template was RNA, covering the TCR beta CDR3 region. Amplification began with first-round RT-PCR using HTBI primers, then second-round multiplex PCR was performed. MiXCR was run by TCRdb on the multiplex PCR reads, yielding one entry per CDR3 protein. The sample lists about 220,000 distinct CDR3 sequences; 20% to 25% were seen once. Sequenced material: peripheral blood. The source is a woman aged 50 to 60 with Graves' ophthalmopathy.

This clonotype was detected many times. A junction boundary mismatches the germline segment, possibly from a read error. The chain carries TRBV5-1 and TRBJ1-1; D ambiguous. CDR1 and CDR2 from the germline V gene are SGHRS and YFSETQ. The CDR3 loop spans 14 amino acids. This CDR3 reads CASSLGTMNTEAFF. The CDR3 DNA reads TGTGCCAGCAGCTTGGGTACAATGAACACTGAAGCTTTCTTT. The entire variable domain, with the rest obtained from reference TRBV5-1 and TRBJ1-1, is as follows: KAGVTQTPRYLIKTRGQQVTLSCSPISGHRSVSWYQQTPGQGLQFLFEYFSETQRNKGNFPGRFSGRQFSNSRSEMNVSTLELGDSALYLCASSLGTMNTEAFFGQGTRLTVV.

This clonotype appeared many times. Here the CDR3 reads CAWSVAGTGRYEQYF. The CDR3 region has the DNA TGTGCCTGGAGTGTAGCCGGGACAGGGCGCTACGAGCAGTACTTC. The V gene is TRBV30, the J gene TRBJ2-7; 9 bases line up with TRBD1. J was trimmed by 3 bases and V by 0 bases; bases with no gene match: 6. In germline, CDR1 is GTSNPN, CDR2 SVGIG (reference sequence). CDR3 size: 15 residues.

This clonotype was seen repeatedly, ten times or more. The chain has TRBV5-5 and TRBJ2-7; D not certain. V was cut by 1 base and J by 0 bases, with 8 bases left in between. The CDR3 totals 14 residues. Germline V gene sequence: CDR1 SGHKS, CDR2 YYEKEE (reference sequence). The CDR3 nucleotides read TGTGCCAGCAGCTTGTATGGCAGCTCCTACGAGCAGTACTTC. Its translation is CASSLYGSSYEQYF.

This chain connects TRBV7-3 to TRBJ2-2, with 11 bases identical to TRBD2. This CDR3 has 16 residues. The V segment lost 3 bases and the J segment 5 bases; nucleotides outside the gene matches: 5. CDR1 is SGHTA, CDR2 FQGTGA, per germline. The CDR3 protein is CASSFRLAGHTGELFF. DNA of the CDR3: TGTGCCAGCAGCTTCCGACTAGCGGGACATACCGGGGAGCTGTTTTTT.

This clonotype has a count of ten or more. The chain links TRBV20-1 to TRBJ2-7; D is ambiguous. The CDR3 is made up of 13 amino acids. V was pared by 0 bases and J by 3 bases, with 9 bases between. Germline V CDR1 and CDR2: DFQATT, SNEGSKA (reference sequence). The CDR3 loop reads CSARDVRSYEQYF. CDR3 in DNA: TGCAGTGCTAGAGATGTTAGAAGCTACGAGCAGTACTTC.

This clonotype was detected ten times or more. The V and J genes are TRBV6-5 and TRBJ2-4, with 7 bases aligning to TRBD2. CDR1 is MNHEY and CDR2 is SVGAGI in the germline V gene. The CDR3 consists of 13 residues. CDR3 region: CASGGHREVIQYF. The CDR3, as DNA: TGTGCGTCCGGAGGACACCGGGAGGTCATTCAGTACTTC.

J is TRBJ2-5 and V is TRBV12-3 or TRBV12-4, with 9 bases aligning to TRBD2. The CDR3 is 16 amino acids. After removal of 5 bases from V and 5 bases from J, the junction contained 12 bases not matched to a gene. In nucleotides, the CDR3 is TGTGCCAGCAGTCGGCGAGGTAGCGGGAGTCTGGAGACCCAGTACTTC. This translates into CASSRRGSGSLETQYF.

Ten or more counts support this clonotype. The chain is built from TRBV6-1 and TRBJ1-6; D not certain. V shed 3 bases and J shed 11 bases, with 8 bases lying between them. CDR1 is MNHNS, CDR2 SASEGT, per germline. This CDR3 region has 12 residues. The CDR3 sequence is CASSEGGPPLHF. CDR3 DNA sequence: TGTGCCAGCAGTGAGGGAGGTCCACCCCTCCACTTT.

This clonotype was picked up many times. Sequence at one end of the junction differs from germline and may be a read error. The chain has TRBV7-7 and TRBJ2-5, with 11 bases matching TRBD2. This CDR3 is built from 16 residues. Germline V lookup: CDR1 SSHAT, CDR2 FNYEAQ (reference sequence). The CDR3 here is CASSLTGLAEKETQYF. The CDR3 DNA sequence: TGTGCTAGCAGCCTCACGGGACTAGCGGAAAAAGAGACCCAGTACTTC.

Many counts were recorded for this clonotype. This chain uses TRBV5-6 with TRBJ1-1; 7 bases fit TRBD1. Germline V gene data show CDR1 as SGHDT and CDR2 as YYEEEE. V trimming: 4 bases; J trimming: 5 bases; junction bases outside the gene matches: 5. The CDR3 length is 13 residues. CDR3 protein: CASSPGGGTEAFF. Written as DNA, the CDR3 is TGTGCCAGCAGCCCAGGGGGTGGGACTGAAGCTTTCTTT.